This paragraph covers one T cell receptor (beta chain) sequence. The data are from a study of blood T cell repertoires in COVID-19. As originally analysed: Amplification with reference gene primers provided the estimates of nucleated cell counts. The table came from immunoSEQ multiplex PCR; TCRdb's copy has only in-frame clones and leaves some out. V, J and clone size are taken as reported in that table, and D and trimming were inferred from the DNA itself. This table has more than 250,000 clones, 87% appearing once. V lost 5 bases to trimming and J lost 4 bases; unmatched junction nucleotides: 9. Germline V CDR1 and CDR2: SGHTA, FQGNSA. The CDR3 covers 15 residues.

The specimen sequenced was PBMCs or T cells enriched from blood (not recorded which). V usage is TRBV7-2 and J usage is TRBJ1-1, with 8 bases lining up with TRBD1. The sequence came from a woman between 25 and 40 years old who had recovered from COVID-19. CDR3 coding DNA: TGTGCCAGCAGCCCCAGGCTCAGGGGGCCCACTGAAGCTTTCTTT. Translation: CASSPRLRGPTEAFF.